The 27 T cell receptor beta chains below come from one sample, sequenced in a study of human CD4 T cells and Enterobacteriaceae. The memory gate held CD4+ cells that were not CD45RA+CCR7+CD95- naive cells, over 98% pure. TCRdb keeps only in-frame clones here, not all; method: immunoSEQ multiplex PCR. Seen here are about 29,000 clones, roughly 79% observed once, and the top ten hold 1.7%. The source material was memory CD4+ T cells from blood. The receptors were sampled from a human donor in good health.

In DNA, the CDR3 is TGTGCCAGCAGCTTGTCCCGTAGGGGGGGCCAAAACATTCAGTACTTC. Translated: CASSLSRRGGQNIQYF. V and J are TRBV7-2 and TRBJ2-4; TRBD2 is a possible D gene (7 bases). CDR1 is SGHTA and CDR2 is FQGNSA in the germline V gene. This CDR3 has 16 amino acids. V was clipped by 3 bases and J by 5 bases, with 17 bases between them.

In nucleotides, the CDR3 is TGTGCCAGCAGTGGGGACCGCAGCTACGAGCAGTACTTC. This codes for CASSGDRSYEQYF. The rearrangement links TRBV6-1 to TRBJ2-7, with D perhaps TRBD1 or TRBD2 (5 bases each). The V end was cut by 4 bases, the J end by 3 bases, with 10 bases between. The CDR3 runs to 13 residues. Per the germline V gene, CDR1 is MNHNS and CDR2 is SASEGT.

In DNA, the CDR3 is TGTGCCAGCAGCCGCGATTCGAACACCGGGGAGCTGTTTTTT. Translating gives CASSRDSNTGELFF. The gene calls are TRBV7-2 and TRBJ2-2; D remains unclear. V gave up 5 bases and J gave up 0 bases, with 7 bases separating them. The germline CDR1 and CDR2 sequences are SGHTA and FQGNSA. There are 14 residues in the CDR3.

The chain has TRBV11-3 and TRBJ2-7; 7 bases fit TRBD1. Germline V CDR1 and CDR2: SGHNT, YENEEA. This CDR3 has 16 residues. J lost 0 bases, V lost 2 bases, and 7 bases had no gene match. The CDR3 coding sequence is TGTGCCAGCAGCTTAAACCCGGGACAGTACTCCTACGAGCAGTACTTC. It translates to CASSLNPGQYSYEQYF.

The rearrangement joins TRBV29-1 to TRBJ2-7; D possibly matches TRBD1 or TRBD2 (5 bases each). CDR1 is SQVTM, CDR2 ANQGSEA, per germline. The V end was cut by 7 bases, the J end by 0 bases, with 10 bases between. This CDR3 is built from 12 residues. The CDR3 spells CSAGDGSYEQYF. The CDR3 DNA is TGCAGCGCTGGGGACGGCTCCTACGAGCAGTACTTC.

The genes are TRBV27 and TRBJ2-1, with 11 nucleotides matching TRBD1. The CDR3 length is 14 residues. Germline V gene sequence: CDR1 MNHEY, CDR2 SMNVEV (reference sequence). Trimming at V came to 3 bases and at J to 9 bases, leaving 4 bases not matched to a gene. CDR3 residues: CASSFLGTGGEQFF. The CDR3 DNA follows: TGTGCCAGCAGTTTCCTCGGGACAGGGGGTGAGCAGTTCTTC.

CDR3 sequence: CASSQRGRGSEQYF. For the CDR3, the DNA is TGTGCCAGCAGCCAAAGGGGCAGGGGGTCCGAGCAGTACTTC. V and J are TRBV14 and TRBJ2-7; 7 nucleotides line up with TRBD1. Germline V gene lookup returns CDR1 SGHDN and CDR2 FVKESK. This CDR3 spans 14 amino acids. Trimming at V came to 2 bases and at J to 6 bases, leaving 7 bases not matched to a gene.

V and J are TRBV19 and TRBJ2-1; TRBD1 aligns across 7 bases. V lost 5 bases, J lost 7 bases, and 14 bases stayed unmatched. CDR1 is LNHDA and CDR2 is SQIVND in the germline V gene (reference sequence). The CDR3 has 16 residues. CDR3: CASSAPRGSVVNEQFF. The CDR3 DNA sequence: TGTGCCAGTAGTGCCCCCAGGGGGTCGGTGGTGAATGAGCAGTTCTTC.

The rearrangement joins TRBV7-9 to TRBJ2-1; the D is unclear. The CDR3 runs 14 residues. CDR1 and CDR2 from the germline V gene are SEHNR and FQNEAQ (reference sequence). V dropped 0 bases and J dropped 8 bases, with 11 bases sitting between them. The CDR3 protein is CASSLASSNYEQFF. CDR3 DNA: TGTGCCAGCAGCTTAGCGAGTAGCAACTATGAGCAGTTCTTC.

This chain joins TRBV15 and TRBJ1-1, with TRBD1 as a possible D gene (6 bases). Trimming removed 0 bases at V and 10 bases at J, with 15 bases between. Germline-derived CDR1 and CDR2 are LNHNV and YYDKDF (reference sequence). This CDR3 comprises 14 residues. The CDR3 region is CATSREGGARRAFF. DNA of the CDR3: TGTGCCACCAGCAGAGAGGGGGGGGCGCGGCGAGCTTTCTTT.

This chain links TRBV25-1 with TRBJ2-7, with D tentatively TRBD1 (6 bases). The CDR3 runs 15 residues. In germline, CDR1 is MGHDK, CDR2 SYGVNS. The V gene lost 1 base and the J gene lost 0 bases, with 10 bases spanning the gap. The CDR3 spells CASSELGTRSYEQYF. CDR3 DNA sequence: TGTGCCAGCAGTGAATTGGGGACACGCTCCTACGAGCAGTACTTC.

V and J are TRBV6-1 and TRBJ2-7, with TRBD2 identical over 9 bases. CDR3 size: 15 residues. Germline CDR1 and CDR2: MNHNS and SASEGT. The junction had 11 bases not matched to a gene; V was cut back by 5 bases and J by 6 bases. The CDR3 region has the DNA TGTGCCAGCAGTACCCGAAGGACTAGCGTTGGCGAGCAGTACTTC. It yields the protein CASSTRRTSVGEQYF.

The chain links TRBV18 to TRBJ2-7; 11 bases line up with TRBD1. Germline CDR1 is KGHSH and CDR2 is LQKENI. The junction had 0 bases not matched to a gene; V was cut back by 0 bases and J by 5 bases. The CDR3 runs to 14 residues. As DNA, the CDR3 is TGTGCCAGCTCACCACCGGGACAGGGGGACGAGCAGTACTTC. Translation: CASSPPGQGDEQYF.

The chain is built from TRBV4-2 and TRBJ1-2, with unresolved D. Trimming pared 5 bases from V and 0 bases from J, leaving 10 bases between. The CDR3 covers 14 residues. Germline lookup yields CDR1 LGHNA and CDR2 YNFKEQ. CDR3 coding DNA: TGTGCCAGCAGCTCGGGGAGTTCTAACTATGGCTACACCTTC. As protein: CASSSGSSNYGYTF.

The CDR3 DNA sequence: TGTGCCAGCAGAAACAGGGGCGCCTCGGAAGATACGCAGTATTTT. Amino acid sequence: CASRNRGASEDTQYF. V usage is TRBV5-4 and J usage is TRBJ2-3; TRBD1 matches 7 bases. In germline, CDR1 is SGHNT, CDR2 YYREEE (reference sequence). This CDR3 region has 15 residues. Germline trimming cut 5 bases from V and 5 bases from J; bases unmatched to any gene: 11.

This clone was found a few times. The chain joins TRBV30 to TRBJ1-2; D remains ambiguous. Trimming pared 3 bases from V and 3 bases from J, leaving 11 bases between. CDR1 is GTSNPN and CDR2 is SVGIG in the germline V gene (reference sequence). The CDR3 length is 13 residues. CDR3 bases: TGTGCCTGGAGCAGAGTGAGGGACTATGGCTACACCTTC. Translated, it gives CAWSRVRDYGYTF.

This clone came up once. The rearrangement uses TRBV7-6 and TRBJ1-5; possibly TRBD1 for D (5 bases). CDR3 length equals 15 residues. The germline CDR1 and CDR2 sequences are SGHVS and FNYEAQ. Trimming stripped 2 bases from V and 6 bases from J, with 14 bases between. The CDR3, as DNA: TGTGCCAGCAGCTTAAAGGCGGGGCAAGGTCAGCCCCAGCATTTT. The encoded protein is CASSLKAGQGQPQHF.

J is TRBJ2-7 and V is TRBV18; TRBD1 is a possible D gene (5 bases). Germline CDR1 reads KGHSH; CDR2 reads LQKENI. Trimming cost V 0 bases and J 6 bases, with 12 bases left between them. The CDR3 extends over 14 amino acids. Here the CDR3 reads CASSPPIGVPEQYF. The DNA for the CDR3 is TGTGCCAGCTCACCACCAATAGGGGTCCCCGAGCAGTACTTC.

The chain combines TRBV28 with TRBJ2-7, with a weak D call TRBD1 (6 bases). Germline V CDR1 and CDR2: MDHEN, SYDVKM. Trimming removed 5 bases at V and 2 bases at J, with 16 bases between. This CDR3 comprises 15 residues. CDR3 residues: CASSEIQGPTYEQYF. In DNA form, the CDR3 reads TGTGCCAGCAGTGAGATACAGGGTCCGACCTACGAGCAGTACTTC.

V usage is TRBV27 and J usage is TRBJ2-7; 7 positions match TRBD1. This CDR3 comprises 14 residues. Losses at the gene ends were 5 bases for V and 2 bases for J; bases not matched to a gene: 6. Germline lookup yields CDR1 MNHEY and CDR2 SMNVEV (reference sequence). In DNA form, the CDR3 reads TGTGCCAGCAGTGCCACAGGGGCCCCCTACGAGCAGTACTTC. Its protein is CASSATGAPYEQYF.

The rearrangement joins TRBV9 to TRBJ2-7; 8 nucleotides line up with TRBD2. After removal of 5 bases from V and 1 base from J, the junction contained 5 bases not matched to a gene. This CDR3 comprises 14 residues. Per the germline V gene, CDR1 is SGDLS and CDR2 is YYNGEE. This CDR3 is CASSLAGPSYEQYF. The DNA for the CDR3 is TGTGCCAGCAGTCTAGCGGGTCCTTCCTACGAGCAGTACTTC. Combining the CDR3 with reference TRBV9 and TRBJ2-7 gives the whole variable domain DSGVTQTPKHLITATGQRVTLRCSPRSGDLSVYWYQQSLDQGLQFLIQYYNGEERAKGNILERFSAQQFPDLHSELNLSSLELGDSALYFCASSLAGPSYEQYFGPGTRLTVT.

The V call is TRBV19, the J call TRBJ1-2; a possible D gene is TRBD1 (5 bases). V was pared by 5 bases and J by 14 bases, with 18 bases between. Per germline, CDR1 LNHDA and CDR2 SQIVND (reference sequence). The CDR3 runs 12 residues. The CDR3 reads CASSPRKGRQTF. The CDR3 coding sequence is TGTGCCAGTAGTCCACGAAAGGGACGGCAGACCTTC.

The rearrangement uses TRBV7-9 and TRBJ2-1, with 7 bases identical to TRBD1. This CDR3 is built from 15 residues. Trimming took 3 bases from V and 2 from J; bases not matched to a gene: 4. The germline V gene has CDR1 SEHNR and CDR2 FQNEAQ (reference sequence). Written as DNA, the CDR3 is TGTGCCAGCAGCTTGGGGCAGGGGGCCTACAATGAGCAGTTCTTC. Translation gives CASSLGQGAYNEQFF.

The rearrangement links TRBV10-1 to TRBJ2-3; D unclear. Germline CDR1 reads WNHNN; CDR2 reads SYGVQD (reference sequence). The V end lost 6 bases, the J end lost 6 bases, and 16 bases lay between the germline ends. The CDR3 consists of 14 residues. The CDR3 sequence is CASSPSRFRDTQYF. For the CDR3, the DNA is TGCGCCAGCAGCCCCTCGCGTTTCAGGGATACGCAGTATTTT.

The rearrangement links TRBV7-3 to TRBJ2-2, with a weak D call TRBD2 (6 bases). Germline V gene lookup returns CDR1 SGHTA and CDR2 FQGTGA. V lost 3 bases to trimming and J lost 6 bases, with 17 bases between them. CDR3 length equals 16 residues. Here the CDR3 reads CASSFGGSRDAGELFF. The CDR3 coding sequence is TGTGCCAGCAGCTTCGGAGGGTCTCGAGACGCCGGGGAGCTGTTTTTT.

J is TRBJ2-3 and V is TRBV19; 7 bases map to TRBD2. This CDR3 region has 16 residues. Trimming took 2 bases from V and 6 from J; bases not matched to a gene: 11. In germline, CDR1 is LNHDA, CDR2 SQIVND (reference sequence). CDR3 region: CASSIFGASGEDTQYF. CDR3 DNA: TGTGCCAGTAGTATATTCGGGGCTAGCGGAGAGGATACGCAGTATTTT.

CDR3 bases: TGTGCCAGCAGCCGCGCATCGGGACAGGGACACAATGAGCAGTTCTTC. It is translated as CASSRASGQGHNEQFF. This chain connects TRBV7-9 to TRBJ2-1; 9 bases line up with TRBD1. V shed 5 bases, J shed 5 bases, and the junction held 10 bases outside the gene matches. CDR1 SEHNR and CDR2 FQNEAQ come from the germline V gene (reference sequence). The CDR3 length is 16 residues.